This TCR beta chain was captured in a study of blood T cell repertoires in COVID-19 (dated by TCRdb to 2019 to 2021). Study-wide context: Samples from collaborators originated in the United States, Italy and Spain and spanned both the acute and convalescent phases of COVID-19. Samples were obtained from the ongoing ImmuneRACE study (first 160 participants) and from 950 to 1,500 subjects provided by 6 global collaborators. A de-identified subject ID, COVID-19 status, age in years and sex were almost always included in the sample metadata. Deeply sampled blood TCRbeta repertoires from subjects exposed to, actively infected with, or recovered from COVID-19 were included in the dataset. The material from the prospective study consisted of cDNA or gDNA derived from T cells, B-cell-depleted T cells, or PBMCs. Where available, HLA class I and class II types were taken from metadata supplied by the sample provider and were not determined by assay-based typing. A freely available public database, intended as a resource for researchers studying the immune response to SARS-CoV-2, is where the repertoires were released.

General conclusions and limits of the study: The amount of clinical and demographic metadata varied by source and participant and was provided uncurated.

Including cysteine and phenylalanine, the CDR3 has 16 amino acids. The DNA shown is the 48-base CDR3, in frame from base 1. Trimming removed 4 bases from V and 0 bases from J; the gene matches leave 9 bases unexplained. The germline V gene specifies SGHRS as CDR1 and YFSETQ as CDR2. A second Seattle source provided samples from volunteer blood donors who had recovered from COVID-19. The collaborating institutions used their own protocols to collect whole blood in K2EDTA tubes. For TCRbeta analysis, collaborators shipped samples as frozen whole blood, isolated PBMCs, or DNA extracted from either of those sample types. A few counts support this clone. The target of this receptor is not known. There are no base qualities to consult, and no much larger clone falls within one base. TCRbeta CDR3 regions were amplified from genomic DNA by means of the immunoSEQ Assay, a bias-controlled multiplex PCR. From the authors' description of their analysis: Nucleated cell counts per sample were estimated from amplification of reference gene primers within the assay. To quantify the absolute abundance of each unique TCRbeta CDR3 rearrangement, sequence reads were collapsed and filtered. For each sample, productive Simpson clonality was calculated as the square root of Simpson's diversity index over productive rearrangements. Drawn from immuneACCESS, this table holds only the in-frame rearrangements with V and J called that TCRdb kept. Clones are partly lost; checked studies trace under half to an unresolved V gene and leave the rest unexplained. D and trimming were read from the DNA, whereas the V and J calls and clone size are those reported in that table. This sample holds approximately 200,000 clones; around nine tenths were observed only once. The ten largest make up 5.5% to 7.5% of the sample.

Sequences were obtained from peripheral blood. The receptor was derived from a man in his 60s who had recovered from COVID-19. This chain is built from TRBV5-1 and TRBJ2-5; 7 central bases correspond to TRBD1. For the CDR3, the sequence is CASSQTGKEDQETQYF. In nucleotides, the sequence is TGCGCCAGCAGCCAGACAGGGAAGGAGGACCAAGAGACCCAGTACTTC.